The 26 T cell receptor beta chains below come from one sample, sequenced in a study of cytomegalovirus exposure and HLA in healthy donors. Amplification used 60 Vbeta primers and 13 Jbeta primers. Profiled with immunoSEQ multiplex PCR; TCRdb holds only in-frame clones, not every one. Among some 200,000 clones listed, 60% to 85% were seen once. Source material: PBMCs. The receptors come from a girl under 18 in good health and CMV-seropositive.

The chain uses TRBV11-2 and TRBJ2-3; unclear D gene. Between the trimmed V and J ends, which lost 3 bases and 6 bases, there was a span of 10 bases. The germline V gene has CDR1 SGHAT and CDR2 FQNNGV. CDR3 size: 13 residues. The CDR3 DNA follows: TGTGCCAGCAGCTTGCGGCATCTGGATACGCAGTATTTT. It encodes CASSLRHLDTQYF.

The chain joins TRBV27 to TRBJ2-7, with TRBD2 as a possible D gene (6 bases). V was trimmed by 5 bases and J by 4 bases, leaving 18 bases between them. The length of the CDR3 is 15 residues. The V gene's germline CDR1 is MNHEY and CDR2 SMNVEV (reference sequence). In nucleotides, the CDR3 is TGTGCCAGCAGTCGCGGGACTTCAGCTCGGTACGAGCAGTACTTC. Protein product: CASSRGTSARYEQYF.

CDR3 sequence (DNA): TGTGCCAGCAGCTCCTCAGGGTACAATCAGCCCCAGCATTTT. This translates into CASSSSGYNQPQHF. This chain connects TRBV7-9 to TRBJ1-5; D is possibly TRBD1 (5 bases). The CDR3 consists of 14 residues. Germline values: CDR1 SEHNR, CDR2 FQNEAQ (reference sequence). V lost 4 bases, J lost 3 bases, and 10 bases lay in between.

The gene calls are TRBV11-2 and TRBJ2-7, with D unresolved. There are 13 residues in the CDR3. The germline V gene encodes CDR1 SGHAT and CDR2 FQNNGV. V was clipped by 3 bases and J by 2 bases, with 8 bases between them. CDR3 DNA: TGTGCCAGCAGCTTCCTCGGTCCCTACGAGCAGTACTTC. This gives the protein CASSFLGPYEQYF.

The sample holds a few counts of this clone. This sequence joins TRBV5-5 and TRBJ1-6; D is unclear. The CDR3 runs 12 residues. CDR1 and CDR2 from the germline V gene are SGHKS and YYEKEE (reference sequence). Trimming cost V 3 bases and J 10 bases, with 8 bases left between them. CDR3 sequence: CASSSWESPLHF. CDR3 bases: TGTGCCAGCAGCTCCTGGGAGTCACCCCTCCACTTT.

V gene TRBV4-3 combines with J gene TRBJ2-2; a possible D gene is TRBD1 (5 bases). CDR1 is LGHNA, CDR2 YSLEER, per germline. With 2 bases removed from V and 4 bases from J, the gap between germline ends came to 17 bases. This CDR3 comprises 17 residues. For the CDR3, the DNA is TGCGCCAGCAGCCAATCGGTGGTCCCAAGGGGCACCGGGGAGCTGTTTTTT. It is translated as CASSQSVVPRGTGELFF.

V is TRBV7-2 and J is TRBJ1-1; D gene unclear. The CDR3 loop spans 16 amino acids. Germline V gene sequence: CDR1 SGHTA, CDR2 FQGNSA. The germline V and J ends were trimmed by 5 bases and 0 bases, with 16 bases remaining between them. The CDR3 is CASSPLLSFMNTEAFF. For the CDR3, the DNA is TGTGCCAGCAGCCCCCTCCTGAGTTTCATGAACACTGAAGCTTTCTTT.

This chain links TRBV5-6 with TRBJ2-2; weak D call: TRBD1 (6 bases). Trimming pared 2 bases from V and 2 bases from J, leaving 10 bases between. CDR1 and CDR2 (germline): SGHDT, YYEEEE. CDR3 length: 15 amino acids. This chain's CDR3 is CASSFGTLNTGELFF. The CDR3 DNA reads TGTGCCAGCAGCTTCGGGACACTAAACACCGGGGAGCTGTTTTTT.

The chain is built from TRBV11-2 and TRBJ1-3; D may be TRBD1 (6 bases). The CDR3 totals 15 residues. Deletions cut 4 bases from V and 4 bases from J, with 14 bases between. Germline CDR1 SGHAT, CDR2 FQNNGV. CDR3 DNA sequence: TGTGCCAGCAGCTATCTATGGACAGAGGGAAACACCATATATTTT. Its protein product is CASSYLWTEGNTIYF.

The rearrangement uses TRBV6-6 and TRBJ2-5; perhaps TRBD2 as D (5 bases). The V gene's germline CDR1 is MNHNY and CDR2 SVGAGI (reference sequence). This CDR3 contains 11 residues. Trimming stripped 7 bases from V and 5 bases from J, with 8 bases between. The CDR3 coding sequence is TGTGCCAGCACTGGCGGGGAGACCCAGTACTTC. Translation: CASTGGETQYF.

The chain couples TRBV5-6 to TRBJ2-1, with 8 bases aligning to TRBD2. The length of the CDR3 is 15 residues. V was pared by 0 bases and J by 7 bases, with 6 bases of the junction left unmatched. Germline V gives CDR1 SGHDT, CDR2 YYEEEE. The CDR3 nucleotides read TGTGCCAGCAGCTTGGTGTCTAGCGGGCGAAATGAGCAGTTCTTC. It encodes CASSLVSSGRNEQFF.

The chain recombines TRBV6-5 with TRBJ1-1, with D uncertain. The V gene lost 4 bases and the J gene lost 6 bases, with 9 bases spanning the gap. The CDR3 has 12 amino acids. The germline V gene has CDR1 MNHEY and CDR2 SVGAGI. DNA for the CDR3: TGTGCCAGCAGTTCACGAGTCGCTGAAGCTTTCTTT. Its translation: CASSSRVAEAFF.

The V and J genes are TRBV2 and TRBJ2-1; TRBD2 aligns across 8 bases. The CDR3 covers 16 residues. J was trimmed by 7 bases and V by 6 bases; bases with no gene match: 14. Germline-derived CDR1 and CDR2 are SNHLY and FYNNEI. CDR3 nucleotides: TGTGCCAGCAGGGCTCAGAGCGGGGGAGTTGGTAATGAGCAGTTCTTC. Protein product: CASRAQSGGVGNEQFF.

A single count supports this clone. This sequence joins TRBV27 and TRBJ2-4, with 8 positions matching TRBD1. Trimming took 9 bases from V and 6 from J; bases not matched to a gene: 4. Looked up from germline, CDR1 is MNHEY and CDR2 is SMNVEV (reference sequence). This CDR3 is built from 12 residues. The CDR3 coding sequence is TGTGCCAGTGGGACAGGTGGAAACATTCAGTACTTC. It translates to CASGTGGNIQYF.

CDR3 region: CASSLVGEANYGYTF. The CDR3 DNA reads as TGCGCCAGCAGCTTGGTTGGAGAAGCGAACTATGGCTACACCTTC. The chain uses TRBV5-1 and TRBJ1-2; D ambiguous. Per germline, CDR1 SGHRS and CDR2 YFSETQ. Trimming cost V 0 bases and J 2 bases, with 11 bases left between them. CDR3 length equals 15 residues.

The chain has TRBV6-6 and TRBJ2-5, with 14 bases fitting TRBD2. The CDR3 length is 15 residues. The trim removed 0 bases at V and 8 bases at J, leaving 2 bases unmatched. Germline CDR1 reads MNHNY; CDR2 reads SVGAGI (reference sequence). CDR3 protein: CASSYSGLAGDTQYF. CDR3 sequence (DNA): TGTGCCAGCAGTTACTCGGGACTAGCGGGGGACACCCAGTACTTC.

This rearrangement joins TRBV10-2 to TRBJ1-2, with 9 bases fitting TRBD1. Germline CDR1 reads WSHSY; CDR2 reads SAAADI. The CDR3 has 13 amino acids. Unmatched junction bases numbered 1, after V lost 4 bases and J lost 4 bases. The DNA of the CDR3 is TGCGCCAGCAGTGGACAGGGGGGCTATGGCTACACCTTC. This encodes CASSGQGGYGYTF.

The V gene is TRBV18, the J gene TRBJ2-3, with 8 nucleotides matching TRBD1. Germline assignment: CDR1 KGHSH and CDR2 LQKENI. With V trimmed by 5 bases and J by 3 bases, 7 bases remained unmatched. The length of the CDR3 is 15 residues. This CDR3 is CASSANRGSTDTQYF. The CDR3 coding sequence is TGTGCCAGCTCAGCTAACAGGGGGTCGACAGATACGCAGTATTTT.

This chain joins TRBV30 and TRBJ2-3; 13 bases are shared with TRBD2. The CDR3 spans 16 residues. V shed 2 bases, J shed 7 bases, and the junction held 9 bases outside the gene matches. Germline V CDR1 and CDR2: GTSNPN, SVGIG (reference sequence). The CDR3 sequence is CAWSLKTSGGSNTQYF. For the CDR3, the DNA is TGTGCCTGGAGTCTGAAGACTAGCGGGGGGAGTAATACGCAGTATTTT.

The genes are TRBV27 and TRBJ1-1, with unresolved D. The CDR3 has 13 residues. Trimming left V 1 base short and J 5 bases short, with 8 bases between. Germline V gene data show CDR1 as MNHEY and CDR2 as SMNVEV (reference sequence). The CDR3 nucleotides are TGTGCCAGCAGTTTATTAATGGAGACTGAAGCTTTCTTT. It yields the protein CASSLLMETEAFF.

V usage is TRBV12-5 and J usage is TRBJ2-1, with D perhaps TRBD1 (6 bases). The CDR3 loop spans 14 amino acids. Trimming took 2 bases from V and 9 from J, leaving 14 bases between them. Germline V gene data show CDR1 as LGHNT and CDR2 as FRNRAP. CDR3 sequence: CASGLPPGTSEQFF. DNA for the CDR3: TGTGCTAGTGGTTTGCCACCAGGGACATCTGAGCAGTTCTTC. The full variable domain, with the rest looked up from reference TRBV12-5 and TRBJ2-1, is DARVTQTPRHKVTEMGQEVTMRCQPILGHNTVFWYRQTMMQGLELLAYFRNRAPLDDSGMPKDRFSAEMPDATLATLKIQPSEPRDSAVYFCASGLPPGTSEQFFGPGTRLTVL.

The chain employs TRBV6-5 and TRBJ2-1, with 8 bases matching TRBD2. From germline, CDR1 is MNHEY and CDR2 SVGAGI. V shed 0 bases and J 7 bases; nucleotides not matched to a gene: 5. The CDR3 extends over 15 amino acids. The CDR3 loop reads CASSYSRGGPNEQFF. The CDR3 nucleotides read TGTGCCAGCAGTTACTCCCGGGGGGGCCCAAATGAGCAGTTCTTC.

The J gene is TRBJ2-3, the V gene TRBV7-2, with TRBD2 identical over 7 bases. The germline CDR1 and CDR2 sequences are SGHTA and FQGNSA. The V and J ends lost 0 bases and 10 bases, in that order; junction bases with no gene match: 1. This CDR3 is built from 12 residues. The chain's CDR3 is CASSLAAGAQYF. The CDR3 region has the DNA TGTGCCAGCAGCTTAGCGGCGGGGGCGCAGTATTTT.

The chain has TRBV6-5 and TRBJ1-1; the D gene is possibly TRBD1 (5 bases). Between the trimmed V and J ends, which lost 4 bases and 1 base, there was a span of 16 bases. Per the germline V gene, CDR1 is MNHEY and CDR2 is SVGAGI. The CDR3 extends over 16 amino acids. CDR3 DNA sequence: TGTGCCAGCAGTTCCCCGGCAGGGCAGGGGAACACTGAAGCTTTCTTT. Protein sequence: CASSSPAGQGNTEAFF.

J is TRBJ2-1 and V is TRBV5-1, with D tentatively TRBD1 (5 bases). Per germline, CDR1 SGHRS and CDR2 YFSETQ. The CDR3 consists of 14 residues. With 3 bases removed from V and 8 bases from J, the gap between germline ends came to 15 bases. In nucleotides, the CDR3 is TGCGCCAGCAGCTGGCACTGGGGCCAGGATGAGCAGTTCTTC. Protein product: CASSWHWGQDEQFF.

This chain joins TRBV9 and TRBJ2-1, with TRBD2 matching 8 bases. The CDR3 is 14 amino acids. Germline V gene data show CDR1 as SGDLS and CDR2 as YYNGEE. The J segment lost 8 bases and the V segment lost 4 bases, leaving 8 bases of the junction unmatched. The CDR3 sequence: CASSPYSGEYEQFF. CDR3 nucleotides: TGTGCCAGCAGCCCGTATAGCGGGGAATATGAGCAGTTCTTC.